This T cell receptor beta chain was obtained from a study of beta chain features in type 1 diabetes (dated by TCRdb to the late 2010s). With respect to the entire study: Patients and healthy donors did not differ in mean age, gender distribution, total cell number or subset yield. Whereas all 28 donors provided naive and central memory subsets, regulatory and stem cell-like memory subsets were isolated from just 8 patients and about 8 healthy donors. The study compared the TCRB repertoires of sorted circulating CD4+ T cell subsets in recently diagnosed type 1 diabetes patients with those in matched healthy donors. A total of some 110 million sorted cells were examined across all samples, and a strong correlation was observed between cell number per subset and RNA yield.

The CDR3 has 14 amino acids, counting the end cysteine and phenylalanine. Only the CDR3 portion is preserved as DNA: 42 bases, with reading frame beginning at the first base. The germline V gene provides CDR1 SGHVS and CDR2 FNYEAQ. From V the trimming removes 5 bases and from J it removes 6 bases, while the gene matches leave 8 bases of the junction unaccounted for. Concerning this clone: Its antigen remains unidentified. One base away there is no much larger clone; base qualities are not given.

From each donor, a single peripheral blood sample of approximately 120 mL on average was drawn into heparinised tubes. Naive, central memory, regulatory and stem cell-like memory CD4+ T cells were sorted on a BD FACSAria II using a panel including CD45RO, CCR7, CD25, CD127, CD95 and CD27. All sorted populations exceeded 95% purity. PBMCs were isolated right away by Lymphoprep density gradient centrifugation and were stained directly, without culture. To minimize batch effects, samples were stained and sorted in pairs, one healthy donor with one patient per experiment. The full study reports these points: Fewer insertions and more nucleotide deletions at VDJ recombination sites were observed in patients with type 1 diabetes, implying thymic rearrangement abnormalities. Only small numbers of individuals were included in the HLA sub-analyses, which left unresolved whether HLA type had any influence on TCRB rearrangement. In all four CD4+ subsets, TCRB CDR3 length was moderately but significantly shorter in type 1 diabetes patients. Because cDNA rather than genomic DNA was sequenced, highly expressing activated cells could have been over-represented, although no difference in activation and CD3 levels was found between groups. Naive, central memory and regulatory TCRB repertoires appeared more similar among patients than among healthy donors. Shorter templates might be favored by PCR, yet because patient and control samples were amplified and corrected together, any such skew would affect both groups equally.

All of the isolated RNA was reverse transcribed with the High Capacity cDNA Reverse Transcription Kit, so expressed TCRB transcripts were sequenced. Naive, central memory and regulatory T cell samples underwent deep immunoSEQ sequencing, averaging around 3.7 million total reads per sample. Sorted cells were lysed in RLT buffer, and RNA was extracted using DNase-treated RNeasy Micro or Mini kits according to cell number. Each cell subset was processed on its own to prevent cross-contamination, while patient and healthy donor samples were processed together. The immunoSEQ multiplex PCR was used to amplify TCRB sequences from cDNA, yielding 87-bp fragments that span the CDR3 region. Sequencing of the amplicons was done on the Illumina HiSeq platform. The original methods were these. PCR bias was computationally corrected using synthetic template baselines, reads within Hamming distance 2 were collapsed, and singletons that could not be merged were discarded. Reads were aligned against IMGT so that V, D and J genes, CDR3 length and insertions or deletions at six rearrangement sites could be assigned. Within each subset, clonotype counts were normalized to the number of sorted cells before true diversity and Gini coefficients were calculated with the tcR R package. Repertoire sharing was quantified using the overlap coefficient calculated on TCRB nucleotide sequences. TCRdb re-hosts the immuneACCESS table, in-frame sequences only. Its copies lack some clones; in the studies checked, an unresolved V gene accounts for under half of them, and the cause for the rest is not known. V, J and clone size are those of that table, while D and trimming were read from the DNA. The sample has around 300,000 clones on record, around 7.3% of them singletons. Roughly 0.94% of the sample comes from the top ten.

Sequencing input: central memory CD4+ T cells from blood. The chain is encoded by TRBV7-6 joined to TRBJ1-2; TRBD1 agrees with 8 junctional bases. The source is a woman under 30 in good health. The CDR3 in this case is CASSPTGVLHGYTF. The nucleotides read TGTGCCAGCAGCCCGACAGGGGTACTACATGGCTACACCTTC.